This is a list of T cell receptor beta chains from one sample in a study of OX40 agonist ivuxolimab in advanced cancers. The protocol was immunoSEQ multiplex PCR, while the TCRdb copy is restricted to in-frame clones and leaves out a portion. The sample includes over 95,000 clones, about 91% of them seen just once. The sample here was CD4+ or CD8+ T cells sorted from blood, taken in a trial of the OX40 agonist ivuxolimab. These receptors originate from an adult with an advanced solid tumor such as melanoma, head and neck, liver or kidney cancer. Each CDR3 is given with its conserved first and last residue. The order of the fields is V gene, clone size, CDR3 protein. Part of the rows lack a size; the others show once, few, many or a class for expanded clones.

>TRBV19|once
CASSIRTSQTDTQYF
>TRBV2|.
CASARGSEQYF
>TRBV27|.
CASSLSTLSNQPQHF
>TRBV7-2|once
CASSLAAGGGGAETQYF
>TRBV6-6|.
CASSYPGQADKGPQHF
>TRBV6-6|once
CASRTPEEVQETQYF
>TRBV2|.
CASSEGEGRGYTF
>TRBV19|.
CASSHQAPTYEQYF
>TRBV6-5|.
CASSRGGAFPYEQYF
>TRBV7-2|.
CASSSWTSTYEQYF
>TRBV30|.
CAWSFAGTVYGYTF
>TRBV2|.
CASSLQSKETQYF
>TRBV30|.
CALKDPSGIRHEQFF
>TRBV29-1|once
CSVVDVRGGKGDTQYF
>TRBV19|.
CASSIVREGEQFF
>TRBV7-2|.
CASSPHGGRGELFF
>TRBV7-2|.
CASSLEGGRGGYEQYF
>TRBV6-5|.
CASTSRGRTEAFF
>TRBV9|once
CASSAALASSTDTQYF
>TRBV5-1|.
CASSRTSFDEQFF
>TRBV5-4|.
CASSLDGSSYEQYF
>TRBV10-3|.
CALNNEQFF
>TRBV19|.
CASSRFTSGRGNEQFF
>TRBV2|.
CASSGEGSTPQHF
>TRBV28|.
CASTPLGQGAYEQYF
>TRBV10-3|once
CAINPPNSDSNQPQHF
>TRBV5-1|.
CASSFSHSSTDTQYF
>TRBV7-6|.
CASSSGLAGELFF
>TRBV10-2|.
CASKTSGTNTGELFF
>TRBV5-6|.
CASSSDRDLHQYF
>TRBV7-9|.
CASGDRGLSGELFF
>TRBV28|once
CASTETGTSTYEQYF
>TRBV7-2|.
CASSKRGDRGRETQYF
>TRBV11-3|.
CASSDTNTGELFF
>TRBV2|.
CASSGDRNTEAFF
>TRBV7-9|.
CASSLDIPTAQHF
>TRBV2|once
CASSVGRGQETQYF
>TRBV19|.
CASSRGGQGGNQPQHF